One and the same sample provided the 30 T cell receptor beta chains below, sequenced in a study of T-cell memory formation after mild COVID-19. MiXCR, applied by TCRdb to the 5' RACE reads, yields one record per CDR3 protein. Of 470,000 or so distinct CDR3 sequences listed, more than 15% are singletons. Sequenced material: PBMCs or a T cell subset sorted from them (not recorded which). These TCRs come from a man aged 18-30 years who had mild COVID-19 (a few samples of this study predate the infection). Cell type and time point are not known.

The chain carries TRBV6-5 and TRBJ1-2; TRBD1 might be the D (5 bases). This CDR3 region has 12 residues. V lost 6 bases to trimming and J lost 7 bases, with 12 bases between them. Per germline, CDR1 MNHEY and CDR2 SVGAGI. The DNA of the CDR3 is TGTGCCAGCAGAGGCAGGGAGGCTGGCTACACCTTC. Protein product: CASRGREAGYTF.

In its sample, this clonotype was seen a few times. The chain uses TRBV7-9 and TRBJ2-1; 9 nucleotides align to TRBD2. The CDR3 covers 16 residues. From germline, CDR1 is SEHNR and CDR2 FQNEAQ (reference sequence). Losses at the gene ends were 2 bases for V and 2 bases for J; bases not matched to a gene: 4. CDR3 sequence reads: CASSLSLAGTYNEQFF. The CDR3 bases are TGTGCCAGCAGCTTATCCCTAGCGGGGACCTACAATGAGCAGTTCTTC. Drawing the rest from reference TRBV7-9 and TRBJ2-1, the complete variable domain is DTGVSQNPRHKITKRGQNVTFRCDPISEHNRLYWYRQTLGQGPEFLTYFQNEAQLEKSRLLSDRFSAERPKGSFSTLEIQRTEQGDSAMYLCASSLSLAGTYNEQFFGPGTRLTVL.

V is TRBV28 and J is TRBJ1-5, with D uncertain. Germline loops: CDR1 MDHEN, CDR2 SYDVKM. V lost 7 bases and J 0 bases, leaving 10 bases between the germline ends. This CDR3 is built from 14 residues. The CDR3 sequence is CASTAGISNQPQHF. Written as DNA, the CDR3 is TGTGCCAGCACCGCGGGGATTAGCAATCAGCCCCAGCATTTT. Full variable domain (missing parts from reference TRBV28 and TRBJ1-5): DVKVTQSSRYLVKRTGEKVFLECVQDMDHENMFWYRQDPGLGLRLIYFSYDVKMKEKGDIPEGYSVSREKKERFSLILESASTNQTSMYLCASTAGISNQPQHFGDGTRLSIL.

This rearrangement joins TRBV27 to TRBJ2-2, with TRBD1 as a possible D gene (5 bases). The CDR3 loop spans 18 amino acids. Trimming removed 4 bases at V and 0 bases at J, with 18 bases between. Germline CDR1 reads MNHEY; CDR2 reads SMNVEV (reference sequence). As DNA, the CDR3 is TGTGCCAGCAGTTCTTTTTTTGAGACAGCGACGAACACCGGGGAGCTGTTTTTT. Protein: CASSSFFETATNTGELFF.

This clonotype was detected ten times or more. The genes are TRBV5-4 and TRBJ1-4; TRBD1 matches at 9 bases. The CDR3 loop spans 14 amino acids. Germline V gene sequence: CDR1 SGHNT, CDR2 YYREEE (reference sequence). V dropped 2 bases and J dropped 7; count of bases not matched to a gene: 3. CDR3 amino acids: CASSLQGAVEKLFF. For the CDR3, the DNA is TGTGCCAGCAGCTTACAGGGGGCGGTTGAAAAACTGTTTTTT.

The V and J genes are TRBV5-1 and TRBJ2-1; 8 bases fit TRBD2. V trimming: 4 bases; J trimming: 9 bases; junction bases outside the gene matches: 9. This CDR3 has 14 residues. CDR1 is SGHRS, CDR2 YFSETQ, per germline. The CDR3 nucleotides are TGCGCCAGCAGCCTTCCCTCGGGGGGGCGTGAGCAGTTCTTC. Protein product: CASSLPSGGREQFF.

This chain uses TRBV30 with TRBJ2-7; perhaps TRBD1 as D (6 bases). This CDR3 is 14 amino acids long. CDR1 is GTSNPN, CDR2 SVGIG, per germline (reference sequence). V lost 0 bases and J 0 bases, leaving 9 bases between the germline ends. The CDR3 loop reads CAWSVTGISYEQYF. DNA of the CDR3: TGTGCCTGGAGTGTGACAGGCATCTCCTACGAGCAGTACTTC.

This clonotype has more than one count but fewer than ten. The chain carries TRBV15 and TRBJ1-5; D is uncertain. Germline lookup yields CDR1 LNHNV and CDR2 YYDKDF (reference sequence). Trimming pared 2 bases from V and 2 bases from J, leaving 7 bases between. There are 14 residues in the CDR3. CDR3: CATSRSRGNQPQHF. CDR3 in DNA: TGTGCCACCAGCAGATCACGAGGCAATCAGCCCCAGCATTTT.

This chain uses TRBV30 with TRBJ2-7; tentatively, D is TRBD1 or TRBD2 (5 bases each). The germline CDR1 and CDR2 sequences are GTSNPN and SVGIG (reference sequence). The CDR3 is 14 residues long. Trimming cost V 1 base and J 2 bases, with 12 bases left between them. CDR3 nucleotides: TGTGCCTGGAGTGGACCCGGGGCTCCCTACGAGCAGTACTTC. Encoded protein: CAWSGPGAPYEQYF.

This clonotype has just a few counts. CDR3 protein: CSATRDSTPSFIQYF. CDR3 bases: TGCAGTGCCACCCGGGACAGCACCCCCTCCTTCATTCAGTACTTC. The chain combines TRBV20-1 with TRBJ2-4, with 7 bases identical to TRBD1. CDR1 and CDR2 from the germline V gene are DFQATT and SNEGSKA (reference sequence). Trimming at V came to 6 bases and at J to 9 bases, leaving 17 bases not matched to a gene. CDR3 length: 15 residues.

With regard to this clonotype: This may arise from a read error, as a much more abundant clone is one base away. The rearrangement links TRBV7-9 to TRBJ1-2, with a possible D match to TRBD1 (5 bases). Germline CDR1 is SEHNR and CDR2 is FQNEAQ (reference sequence). The CDR3 loop spans 11 amino acids. As DNA, the CDR3 is TGTGCCAGCAGCCCAGGGTTTGGCCACACCTTC. Residues: CASSPGFGHTF.

The rearrangement joins TRBV12-3 or TRBV12-4 to TRBJ2-7, with D uncertain. The V end lost 3 bases, the J end lost 3 bases, and 6 bases lay between the germline ends. The CDR3 covers 12 residues. As DNA, the CDR3 is TGTGCCAGCAGTTTCTCCGTCTACGAGCAGTACTTC. Translated, it gives CASSFSVYEQYF.

This clonotype was observed at least ten times. The chain has TRBV6-6 and TRBJ2-5; TRBD1 matches at 8 bases. The CDR3 is made up of 14 amino acids. Unmatched junction bases numbered 8, after V lost 6 bases and J lost 5 bases. In germline, CDR1 is MNHNY, CDR2 SVGAGI (reference sequence). For the CDR3, the DNA is TGTGCCAGCAGCTCAGGGGGCTGGTATGAGACCCAGTACTTC. Encoded protein: CASSSGGWYETQYF.

The chain is built from TRBV12-3 or TRBV12-4 and TRBJ1-2; D uncertain. This CDR3 is built from 14 residues. The V end lost 2 bases, the J end lost 6 bases, and 13 bases lay between the germline ends. CDR3 loop: CASSLLAGGNGYTF. The CDR3 bases are TGTGCCAGCAGTTTACTGGCAGGCGGCAATGGCTACACCTTC.

The table lists this clonotype with a few counts. V and J are TRBV7-8 and TRBJ2-7; tentatively, D is TRBD2 (6 bases). The CDR3 length is 13 residues. CDR1 and CDR2 from the germline V gene are SGHVS and FQNEAQ. V shed 5 bases and J shed 3 bases, with 11 bases lying between them. For the CDR3, the DNA is TGTGCCAGCAGCAAAACCGGGAGCTACGAGCAGTACGTC. This codes for CASSKTGSYEQYV.

In this sample, this clonotype turned up many times. The rearrangement uses TRBV6-6 and TRBJ1-1; D is ambiguous. This CDR3 has 13 residues. V was pared by 3 bases and J by 3 bases, with 8 bases between. Germline assignment: CDR1 MNHNY and CDR2 SVGAGI (reference sequence). The DNA of the CDR3 is TGTGCCAGCAGTTATGAGATTTACACTGAAGCTTTCTTT. Encoded protein: CASSYEIYTEAFF.

This clonotype has at least ten counts. The CDR3 loop reads CASSLVQQNTEAFF. CDR3 in DNA: TGCGCCAGCAGCTTGGTGCAGCAGAACACTGAAGCTTTCTTT. The chain uses TRBV5-1 and TRBJ1-1, with D unclear. Germline V CDR1 and CDR2: SGHRS, YFSETQ. The CDR3 consists of 14 residues. V dropped 0 bases and J dropped 1 base, with 7 bases sitting between them.

This clonotype was observed a handful of times. The chain links TRBV20-1 to TRBJ2-7, with D tentatively TRBD2 (5 bases). V lost 3 bases, J lost 2 bases, and 11 bases lay in between. Germline lookup yields CDR1 DFQATT and CDR2 SNEGSKA (reference sequence). There are 13 residues in the CDR3. The CDR3, as DNA: TGCAGTGCTAGTCGGACGGGGACCTACGAGCAGTACTTC. It is translated as CSASRTGTYEQYF.

The sample holds a few counts of this clonotype. V is TRBV7-9 and J is TRBJ1-1; D is perhaps TRBD1 (5 bases). V was cut by 5 bases and J by 5 bases, with 15 bases left in between. Germline CDR1 is SEHNR and CDR2 is FQNEAQ (reference sequence). CDR3 length: 14 residues. The CDR3 loop is CASSPGRGGTEAFF. The DNA of the CDR3 is TGTGCCAGCAGCCCTGGACGGGGGGGGACTGAAGCTTTCTTT.

This clonotype came up a few times. The chain has TRBV27 and TRBJ1-1, with D uncertain. V was trimmed by 5 bases and J by 7 bases, leaving 11 bases between them. The germline V gene encodes CDR1 MNHEY and CDR2 SMNVEV (reference sequence). The CDR3 covers 12 residues. In DNA form, the CDR3 reads TGTGCCAGCAGTCCCGTTGACGGTGAAGCTTTCTTT. Amino acid sequence: CASSPVDGEAFF.

The V and J genes are TRBV12-3 or TRBV12-4 and TRBJ1-5; no reliable D call. The CDR3 runs 13 residues. V lost 5 bases, J lost 4 bases, and 9 bases lay in between. CDR3 loop: CASSDTRNQPQHF. In DNA form, the CDR3 reads TGTGCCAGCAGTGATACGCGGAATCAGCCCCAGCATTTT.

The chain uses TRBV5-1 and TRBJ2-2; no clear D. Germline V gives CDR1 SGHRS, CDR2 YFSETQ. This CDR3 is 16 amino acids long. The V end was cut by 3 bases, the J end by 0 bases, with 12 bases between. CDR3 residues: CASSSVPDANTGELFF. CDR3 DNA sequence: TGCGCCAGCAGCTCCGTTCCCGACGCGAACACCGGGGAGCTGTTTTTT.

The chain uses TRBV5-1 and TRBJ2-1; 9 bases agree with TRBD2. CDR1 SGHRS and CDR2 YFSETQ come from the germline V gene. Trimming took 3 bases from V and 9 from J; bases not matched to a gene: 13. The CDR3 sequence is 16 residues long. The CDR3 DNA reads TGCGCCAGCAGCTGGAGGTCGGCGGGGGGGCCGGGTGAGCAGTTCTTC. Its protein product is CASSWRSAGGPGEQFF.

This clonotype appeared many times. V is TRBV20-1 and J is TRBJ2-4; possible D gene TRBD1, 7 bases. The germline V gene has CDR1 DFQATT and CDR2 SNEGSKA (reference sequence). Between the trimmed V and J ends, which lost 5 bases and 0 bases, there was a span of 14 bases. The CDR3 has 15 amino acids. Here the CDR3 reads CSALPGGTAKNIQYF. The CDR3 DNA sequence: TGCAGTGCTCTCCCAGGGGGGACAGCCAAAAACATTCAGTACTTC.

This clonotype occurred a few times. J is TRBJ1-3 and V is TRBV27, with D uncertain. The ends were cut back, 8 bases at V and 4 bases at J, with 15 bases in the middle. Germline V gives CDR1 MNHEY, CDR2 SMNVEV (reference sequence). This CDR3 comprises 14 residues. Here the CDR3 reads CASGLGGPGNTIYF. The CDR3 nucleotides read TGTGCCAGCGGCTTGGGAGGTCCCGGAAACACCATATATTTT.

In its sample, this clonotype was seen many times. The chain links TRBV5-5 to TRBJ2-3, with 7 bases identical to TRBD1. The V segment lost 4 bases and the J segment 2 bases; nucleotides outside the gene matches: 7. Per the germline V gene, CDR1 is SGHKS and CDR2 is YYEKEE (reference sequence). The CDR3 runs to 15 residues. The CDR3 coding sequence is TGTGCCAGCAGCCAACGGGACAGATACACAGATACGCAGTATTTT. Translation gives CASSQRDRYTDTQYF.

This clonotype was detected only a few times. The J gene is TRBJ2-7, the V gene TRBV6-2 or TRBV6-3; D gene uncertain. This CDR3 has 14 residues. V shed 2 bases and J shed 6 bases, with 14 bases lying between them. The germline V gene encodes CDR1 MNHEY and CDR2 SVGEGT. CDR3 region: CASSYRPQPREQYF. The CDR3, as DNA: TGTGCCAGCAGTTACCGCCCTCAGCCTCGCGAGCAGTACTTC.

The rearrangement links TRBV7-9 to TRBJ1-6; TRBD1 might be the D (5 bases). Germline loops: CDR1 SEHNR, CDR2 FQNEAQ (reference sequence). Trimming took off 2 bases at V and 5 bases at J, with 13 bases between the two ends. The CDR3 consists of 16 residues. CDR3 bases: TGTGCCAGCAGCTTAATGGGGGGGACGGATAATTCACCCCTCCACTTT. This translates into CASSLMGGTDNSPLHF.

This clonotype has ten or more counts. The chain combines TRBV6-2 or TRBV6-3 with TRBJ1-5; D uncertain. This CDR3 is 13 amino acids long. The V gene's germline CDR1 is MNHEY and CDR2 SVGEGT. Trimming removed 2 bases from V and 5 bases from J, with 7 bases in between. CDR3 sequence: CASSYEVYQPQHF. CDR3 DNA sequence: TGTGCCAGCAGTTACGAGGTGTATCAGCCCCAGCATTTT.

This clonotype occurred a few times. The chain recombines TRBV9 with TRBJ1-2; TRBD1 is a possible D gene (5 bases). The germline V gene has CDR1 SGDLS and CDR2 YYNGEE. V was clipped by 0 bases and J by 2 bases, with 8 bases between them. The CDR3 covers 14 residues. The CDR3 sequence is CASSVDQGNYGYTF. The CDR3 region has the DNA TGTGCCAGCAGCGTAGACCAGGGAAACTATGGCTACACCTTC. Using reference TRBV9 and TRBJ1-2 for the parts outside the CDR3, the full variable domain is DSGVTQTPKHLITATGQRVTLRCSPRSGDLSVYWYQQSLDQGLQFLIQYYNGEERAKGNILERFSAQQFPDLHSELNLSSLELGDSALYFCASSVDQGNYGYTFGSGTRLTVV.